This T cell receptor (beta chain) was profiled in a study of naive and memory T cell subsets. Germline-derived CDR1 and CDR2 are MGHDK and SYGVNS. Deletions cut 6 bases from V and 0 bases from J, with 15 bases between. This CDR3 has 15 amino acids. Both TRBC1 and TRBC2 were covered by a beta constant-region primer of two equimolar oligonucleotides. TCRdb independently ran MiXCR on the UMI-ligation and nested PCR reads; one entry per CDR3 protein. The sample contains tens of thousands of distinct CDR3 sequences, roughly 13% of which appear only once. This clonotype was obtained from a human donor in good health. V and J are TRBV25-1 and TRBJ2-7, with D maybe TRBD2 (7 bases). The sequencing sample was made of effector memory CD4+ T cells from blood. As for subset: effector memory, CD45RA- CD27-. The CDR3 DNA reads as TGTGCCAGCAGGGGAGGGGGGTTGAGCTCCTACGAGCAGTACTTC. Translating gives CASRGGGLSSYEQYF.